This entry features one TCR beta chain sequence. Its antigen is currently not known. There are no base qualities to consult, and no much larger clone falls within one base. The entry originates in a study of T cell responses to AZD1222 COVID-19 vaccine (dated by TCRdb to the early 2020s). About the investigation overall: AZD1222 recipients with second doses at about 4 weeks or about 12 weeks were pooled, because spike-specific TCR depth and breadth did not differ between schedules. Enrollment into the trials was organized by age into subgroups of 18-55, 56-69 and 70-plus years, and those subgroups contained roughly 140, 27 and 60 TCR-sequenced participants, respectively. A total of 230 to 250 trial participants underwent TCR sequencing, of whom 207 had received two doses of AZD1222 and about 25 had received two doses of the MenACWY control vaccine. The research as a whole found: The whole spike protein was spanned by vaccine-associated CD4 TCRs, and dominant responses were seen in regions 160-218 and 743-854. Epitopes outside the regions mutated in the B.1.351 and B.1.1.7 variants were reportedly recognized by nearly half of the unique spike-specific TCRs. Participants were mostly white British, with more females than males. The authors suggested clonal diversity may have been underestimated. In the small 56-69-year group, the increase in depth fell short of significance, most likely because of low power. Conclusions about previously exposed vaccinees are limited, since just five to seven AZD1222 recipients were seropositive for SARS-CoV-2 at baseline. After two AZD1222 doses, both the breadth and the depth of spike-specific TCRs were significantly higher than at day 0 and than in MenACWY recipients. Because no samples from the day 14 peak response were available, repertoires could be characterized only after the peak T cell response.

Sample time point, as interpreted from the label and publication: baseline before first vaccination. Samples from vaccinated people were obtained from the UK trials COV001 and COV002, which included a single-blind randomized controlled phase 2/3 trial of AZD1222 (ChAdOx1 nCoV-19) in healthy adults. For TCRbeta chain sequencing, PBMC samples were collected from trial participants at day 0 and at day 28 after the second dose. The CDR3 regions of human TCRbeta chains were subjected to immunosequencing. The authors processed their data as follows. Repertoire TCRs were matched against a reference library of SARS-CoV-2-specific TCRs generated with the MIRA antigen-specificity platform. Breadth was defined as the fraction of unique TCRs that were SARS-CoV-2-associated. Depth was defined as the fraction of total T cells that were SARS-CoV-2-associated. Each spike-specific TCR was assigned to its reactive spike region and to a CD4 or CD8 class using the MIRA data. Log10-transformed breadth and depth values were compared by one-way ANOVA with Sidak's multiple comparisons tests. The immuneACCESS repertoire file appears here via TCRdb, limited to in-frame rearrangements. These files lack a portion of the clones; in checked studies, under half of the deficit traces to unresolved V genes, and the cause of the others is not known. The DNA was the basis for D and trimming; V, J and clone size are from that table. In this sample the table shows 140,000 to 150,000 clones, over 90% of which occur a single time. The ten most abundant clones make up around 5% of the sample.

The CDR3 has 15 amino acids, counting the end cysteine and phenylalanine. The only DNA kept is the CDR3, 45 bases in frame from the first base. CDR1 SGHRS and CDR2 YFSETQ were looked up in the germline V gene. Here V drops 4 bases and J drops 2 bases, and the junction holds 5 bases not matched to any gene. The specimen was peripheral blood, collected on day 0 of AZD1222 vaccination. The chain joins TRBV5-1 to TRBJ2-7; a stretch of 11 junction bases matches TRBD2. The sequence was collected from an adult in good health. CDR3 region: CASSETSGRTYEQYF. In nucleotide form, the sequence is TGCGCCAGCAGCGAAACTAGCGGGAGAACCTACGAGCAGTACTTC.